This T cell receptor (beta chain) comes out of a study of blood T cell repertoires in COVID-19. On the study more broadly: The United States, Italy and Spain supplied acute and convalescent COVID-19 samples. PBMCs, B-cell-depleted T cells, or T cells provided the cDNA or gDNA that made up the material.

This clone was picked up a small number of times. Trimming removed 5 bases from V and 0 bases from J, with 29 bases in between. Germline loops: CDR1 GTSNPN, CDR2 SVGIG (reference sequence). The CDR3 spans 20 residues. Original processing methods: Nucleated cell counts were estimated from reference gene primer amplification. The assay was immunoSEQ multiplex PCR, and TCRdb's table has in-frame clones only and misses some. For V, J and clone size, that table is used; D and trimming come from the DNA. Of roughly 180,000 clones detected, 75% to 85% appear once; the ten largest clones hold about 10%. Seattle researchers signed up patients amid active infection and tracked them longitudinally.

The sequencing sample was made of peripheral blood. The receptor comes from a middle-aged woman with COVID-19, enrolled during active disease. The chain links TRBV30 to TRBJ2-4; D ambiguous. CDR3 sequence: CAWAQNSRVQRKLAKNIQYF. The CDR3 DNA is TGTGCCTGGGCGCAGAACTCCCGGGTCCAAAGGAAACTAGCCAAAAACATTCAGTACTTC. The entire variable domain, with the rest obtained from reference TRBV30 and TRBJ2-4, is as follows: SQTIHQWPATLVQPVGSPLSLECTVEGTSNPNLYWYRQAAGRGLQLLFYSVGIGQISSEVPQNLSASRPQDRQFILSSKKLLLSDSGFYLCAWAQNSRVQRKLAKNIQYFGAGTRLSVL.